This T cell receptor beta chain is drawn from a study of cytomegalovirus exposure and HLA in healthy donors. General study findings and limits: An apparent linkage of common viral pathogens to several of the most significant clusters emerged in a later analysis.

The PCR ran on 60 Vbeta and 13 Jbeta primers. The assay was immunoSEQ multiplex PCR, and TCRdb's table has in-frame clones only and misses some. The repertoire has around 140,000 clones, around 74% of them found once; the top ten carry approximately 7.8%. CDR3 length: 16 amino acids. Trimming cost V 10 bases and J 2 bases, with 20 bases left between them. Germline CDR1 MGHDK, CDR2 SYGVNS. With regard to this clone: The antigen is unknown.

The chain has TRBV25-1 and TRBJ2-2; maybe TRBD1 (5 bases). Sequenced material: PBMCs. The sequence came from a male donor in good health and CMV-seronegative. CDR3 in DNA: TGTGCCATCCGTCCGACGTGGGGCAACAACACCGGGGAGCTGTTTTTT. Encoded protein: CAIRPTWGNNTGELFF.